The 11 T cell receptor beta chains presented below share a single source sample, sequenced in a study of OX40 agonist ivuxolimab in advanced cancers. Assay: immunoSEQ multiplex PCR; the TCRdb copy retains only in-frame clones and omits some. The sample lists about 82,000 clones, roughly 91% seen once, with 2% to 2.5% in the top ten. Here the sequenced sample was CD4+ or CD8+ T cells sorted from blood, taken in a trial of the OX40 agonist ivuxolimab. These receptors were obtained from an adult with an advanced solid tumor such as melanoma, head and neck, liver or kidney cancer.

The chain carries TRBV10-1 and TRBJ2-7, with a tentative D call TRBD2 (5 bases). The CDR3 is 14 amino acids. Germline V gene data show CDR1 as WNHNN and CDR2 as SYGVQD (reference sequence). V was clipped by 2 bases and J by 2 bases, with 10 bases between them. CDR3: CASSETRGTYEQYF. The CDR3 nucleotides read TGCGCCAGCAGTGAGACCCGGGGAACCTACGAGCAGTACTTC.

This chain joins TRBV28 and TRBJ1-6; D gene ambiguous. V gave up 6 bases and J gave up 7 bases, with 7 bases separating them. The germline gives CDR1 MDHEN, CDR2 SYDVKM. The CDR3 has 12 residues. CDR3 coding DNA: TGTGCCAGCAGCTCCACGAATTCACCCCTCCACTTT. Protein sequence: CASSSTNSPLHF.

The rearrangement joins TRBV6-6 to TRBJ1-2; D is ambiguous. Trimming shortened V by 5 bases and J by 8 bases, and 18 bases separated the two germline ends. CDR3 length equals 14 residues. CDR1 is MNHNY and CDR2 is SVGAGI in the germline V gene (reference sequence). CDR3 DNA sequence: TGTGCCAGCAGTCCCCTCTCCGGTTCGGGAGGCTACACCTTC. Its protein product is CASSPLSGSGGYTF.

CDR3 in amino acids: CASSSLRHGGEKLFF. DNA for the CDR3: TGTGCCAGCAGTTCCTTACGGCACGGCGGTGAAAAACTGTTTTTT. The chain combines TRBV28 with TRBJ1-4; D remains unclear. The CDR3 totals 15 residues. Trimming left V 4 bases short and J 7 bases short, with 16 bases between. The germline CDR1 and CDR2 sequences are MDHEN and SYDVKM.

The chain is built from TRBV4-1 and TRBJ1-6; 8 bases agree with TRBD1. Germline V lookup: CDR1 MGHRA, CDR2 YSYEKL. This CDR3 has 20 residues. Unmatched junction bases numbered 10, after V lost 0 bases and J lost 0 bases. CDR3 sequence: CASSQDLRQGFPSYNSPLHF. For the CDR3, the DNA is TGCGCCAGCAGCCAAGATTTGAGACAGGGGTTTCCCTCCTATAATTCACCCCTCCACTTT.

CDR3 sequence (DNA): TGTGCCAGCAGCCGCGAGACTAGCGGACTCACAGATACGCAGTATTTT. It codes for CASSRETSGLTDTQYF. The chain combines TRBV5-4 with TRBJ2-3; TRBD2 aligns across 9 bases. The V segment lost 4 bases and the J segment 2 bases; nucleotides outside the gene matches: 8. The CDR3 sequence is 16 residues long. Germline values: CDR1 SGHNT, CDR2 YYREEE (reference sequence).

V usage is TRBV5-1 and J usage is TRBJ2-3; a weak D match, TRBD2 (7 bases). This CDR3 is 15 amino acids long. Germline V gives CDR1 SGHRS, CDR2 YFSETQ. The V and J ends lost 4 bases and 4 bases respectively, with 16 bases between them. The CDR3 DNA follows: TGCGCCAGCAGCCCGTTGGGGGGGGGCCCAGATACGCAGTATTTT. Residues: CASSPLGGGPDTQYF.

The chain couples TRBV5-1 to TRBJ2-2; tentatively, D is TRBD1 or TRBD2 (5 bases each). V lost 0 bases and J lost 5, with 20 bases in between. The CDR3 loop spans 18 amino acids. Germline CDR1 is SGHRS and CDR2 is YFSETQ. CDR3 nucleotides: TGCGCCAGCAGCTTGGACCAGTTGGGACGGAGTGTTACCGGGGAGCTGTTTTTT. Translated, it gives CASSLDQLGRSVTGELFF.

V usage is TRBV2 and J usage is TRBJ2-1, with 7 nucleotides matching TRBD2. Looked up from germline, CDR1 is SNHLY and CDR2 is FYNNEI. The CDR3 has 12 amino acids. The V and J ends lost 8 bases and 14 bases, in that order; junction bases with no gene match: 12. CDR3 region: CASGTSASVEFF. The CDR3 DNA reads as TGTGCCAGCGGTACTAGCGCCTCCGTAGAGTTCTTC.

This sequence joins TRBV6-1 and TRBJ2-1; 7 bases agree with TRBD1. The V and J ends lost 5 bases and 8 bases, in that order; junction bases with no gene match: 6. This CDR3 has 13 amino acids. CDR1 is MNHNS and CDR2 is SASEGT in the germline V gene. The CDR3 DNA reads TGTGCCAGCAGTTCGACAGGGTTCGATGAGCAGTTCTTC. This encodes CASSSTGFDEQFF.

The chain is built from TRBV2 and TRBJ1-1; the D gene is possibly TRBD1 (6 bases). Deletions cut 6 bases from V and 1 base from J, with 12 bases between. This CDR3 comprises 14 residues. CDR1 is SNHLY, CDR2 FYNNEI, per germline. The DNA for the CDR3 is TGTGCCAGCAGGGGCCCGACAGGGAACACTGAAGCTTTCTTT. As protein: CASRGPTGNTEAFF.